This passage covers 8 T cell receptor beta chains from one sample sequenced in a study of PD-1 blockade in classical Hodgkin lymphoma. Every patient relapsed after autologous stem cell transplantation, and brentuximab vedotin exposure varied. With magnetic negative selection, CD4+ T cells were purified from PBMCs that had been thawed. The assay was immunoSEQ multiplex PCR, and TCRdb's table has in-frame clones only and misses some. The top ten hold around 1.3% of the sample, which has some 2,500 clones, 65% to 90% seen once. The starting material was CD4+ T cells from blood, obtained at baseline. All receptors come from a human donor with classical Hodgkin lymphoma.

The rearrangement uses TRBV7-3 and TRBJ2-2; no clear D gene. The CDR3 has 14 amino acids. Germline lookup yields CDR1 SGHTA and CDR2 FQGTGA. Trimming cost V 2 bases and J 0 bases, with 4 bases left between them. CDR3 sequence reads: CASSLPANTGELFF. CDR3 nucleotides: TGTGCCAGCAGCTTACCGGCGAACACCGGGGAGCTGTTTTTT. Full variable domain (rest looked up from reference TRBV7-3 and TRBJ2-2): GAGVSQTPSNKVTEKGKYVELRCDPISGHTALYWYRQSLGQGPEFLIYFQGTGAADDSGLPNDRFFAVRPEGSVSTLKIQRTERGDSAVYLCASSLPANTGELFFGEGSRLTVL.

This rearrangement joins TRBV5-1 to TRBJ1-2; D is undetermined. V was shortened by 6 bases and J by 4 bases, with 10 bases between the two germline ends. The germline CDR1 and CDR2 sequences are SGHRS and YFSETQ. This CDR3 comprises 12 residues. CDR3 amino acids: CASTVDFYGYTF. Here the CDR3 DNA reads TGCGCCAGCACCGTGGACTTCTATGGCTACACCTTC. The full variable domain, completed using reference TRBV5-1 and TRBJ1-2, is KAGVTQTPRYLIKTRGQQVTLSCSPISGHRSVSWYQQTPGQGLQFLFEYFSETQRNKGNFPGRFSGRQFSNSRSEMNVSTLELGDSALYLCASTVDFYGYTFGSGTRLTVV.

The CDR3 nucleotides read TGTGCCAGCCAGCGGGGGAGAGAGACCCAGTACTTC. This gives the protein CASQRGRETQYF. J is TRBJ2-5 and V is TRBV25-1; TRBD2 matches at 8 bases. The CDR3 totals 12 residues. The J segment lost 4 bases and the V segment lost 8 bases, leaving 3 bases of the junction unmatched. Germline lookup yields CDR1 MGHDK and CDR2 SYGVNS.

The chain is built from TRBV6-5 and TRBJ2-7, with TRBD2 matching over 9 bases. With 7 bases clipped from V and 4 bases from J, the junction kept 11 bases outside the gene matches. CDR1 and CDR2 from the germline V gene are MNHEY and SVGAGI. The CDR3 totals 15 residues. This chain's CDR3 is CASNSIGGRAYEQYF. In DNA, the CDR3 is TGTGCCAGCAATTCAATTGGCGGGAGGGCTTACGAGCAGTACTTC.

This rearrangement joins TRBV9 to TRBJ2-5; a weak D match, TRBD1 (6 bases). Germline CDR1 and CDR2: SGDLS and YYNGEE. The CDR3 consists of 13 residues. V dropped 0 bases and J dropped 5 bases, with 8 bases sitting between them. As DNA, the CDR3 is TGTGCCAGCAGCGTAGGGGGGCATGAGACCCAGTACTTC. Amino acids: CASSVGGHETQYF.

This chain links TRBV6-5 with TRBJ2-3; D may match TRBD1 or TRBD2 (6 bases each). V was pared by 1 base and J by 5 bases, with 10 bases between. From germline, CDR1 is MNHEY and CDR2 SVGAGI. This CDR3 spans 14 amino acids. Here the CDR3 DNA reads TGTGCCAGCAGTTACTGGGGGGCCGGAGATACGCAGTATTTT. Protein product: CASSYWGAGDTQYF.

The chain couples TRBV18 to TRBJ2-7; 15 nucleotides align to TRBD2. Germline CDR1 reads KGHSH; CDR2 reads LQKENI. Losses at the gene ends were 3 bases for V and 4 bases for J; bases not matched to a gene: 4. This CDR3 contains 16 residues. The CDR3 loop is CASSPQGLAGGYEQYF. CDR3 nucleotides: TGTGCCAGCTCACCCCAGGGACTAGCGGGGGGATACGAGCAGTACTTC.

The chain employs TRBV7-9 and TRBJ1-1; D remains ambiguous. Trimming left V 1 base short and J 0 bases short, with 9 bases between. Germline V CDR1 and CDR2: SEHNR, FQNEAQ (reference sequence). The CDR3 spans 15 residues. CDR3 protein: CASSLEGTMNTEAFF. CDR3 coding DNA: TGTGCCAGCAGCTTAGAGGGAACGATGAACACTGAAGCTTTCTTT.